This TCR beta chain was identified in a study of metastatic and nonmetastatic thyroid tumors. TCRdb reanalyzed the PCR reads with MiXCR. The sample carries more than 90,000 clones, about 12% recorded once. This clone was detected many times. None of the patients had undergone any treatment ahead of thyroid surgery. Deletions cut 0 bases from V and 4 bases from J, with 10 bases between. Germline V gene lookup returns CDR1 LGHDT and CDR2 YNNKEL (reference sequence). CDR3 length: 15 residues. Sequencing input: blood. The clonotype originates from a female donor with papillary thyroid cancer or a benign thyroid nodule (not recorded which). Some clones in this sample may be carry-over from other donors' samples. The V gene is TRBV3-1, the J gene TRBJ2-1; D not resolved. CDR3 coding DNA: TGTGCCAGCAGCCAAGATCGGGCTACTTACAATGAGCAGTTCTTC. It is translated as CASSQDRATYNEQFF.